This T cell receptor beta chain was observed in a study of regulatory T cells in long-lasting Graves disease. This clonotype was seen ten or more times. Antigen: not known. HTBI primers from iRepertoire and Arm-PCR of CDR3 regions yielded the TCR beta libraries. TCRdb re-derived calls from the multiplex PCR reads in MiXCR, one entry per CDR3 protein. The top ten hold roughly 8.9% of the sample, which has about half a million distinct CDR3 sequences, around 12% seen once. General study findings and limits: With a few thousand shared public clonotypes, persistent patients exceeded new patients, who shared just over 950.

Time point meaning: newly diagnosed GD, antithyroid drugs for less than 3 months. The authors made the TCR library using RNA they extracted from PBMCs. The data were also submitted as part of a second study, on T cells in Graves' hyperthyroidism and ophthalmopathy.

The sample consisted of peripheral blood mononuclear cells (PBMCs), taken at new diagnosis, from a patient treated with antithyroid drugs. The receptor was derived from a woman in her twenties or thirties with Graves disease.

The CDR3 nucleotides read TGTGCCAGCAGCTCCTGGCAGGGGGCCTCCTACGAGCAGTACTTC. Protein sequence: CASSSWQGASYEQYF. This sequence joins TRBV7-2 and TRBJ2-7; 8 bases are shared with TRBD1. Trimming cost V 4 bases and J 0 bases; bases outside gene matches: 5. From germline, CDR1 is SGHTA and CDR2 FQGNSA. This CDR3 comprises 15 residues. Using reference TRBV7-2 and TRBJ2-7 for the parts outside the CDR3, the full variable domain is GAGVSQSPSNKVTEKGKDVELRCDPISGHTALYWYRQSLGQGLEFLIYFQGNSAPDKSGLPSDRFSAERTGGSVSTLTIQRTQQEDSAVYLCASSSWQGASYEQYFGPGTRLTVT.